The following is a T cell receptor beta chain sequence with its context. In the source study's methods: Nucleated cell number was recorded as an estimate derived from reference gene primer amplification. TCRdb keeps only in-frame clones here, not all; method: immunoSEQ multiplex PCR. The V and J calls and the clone size are those of that table, but D and trimming were determined from the DNA. The sample has about 370,000 clones, approximately 90% seen once. This entry belongs to a study of blood T cell repertoires in COVID-19. Study-level information: Acute-phase and convalescent COVID-19 samples originated in the United States, Italy and Spain. PBMCs, B-cell-depleted T cells, or T cells provided the cDNA or gDNA that made up the material.

The J segment lost 4 bases and the V segment lost 8 bases, leaving 11 bases of the junction unmatched. This CDR3 comprises 15 residues. Germline loops: CDR1 MDHEN, CDR2 SYDVKM. Resolution of symptoms, clearance, or two negative PCRs was present in recovered Cohort 3 donors. The TCR was taken from a man aged 18 to 35 who had recovered from COVID-19. Sequencing was performed on PBMCs or T cells enriched from blood (not recorded which). The rearrangement joins TRBV28 to TRBJ1-1; 9 positions match TRBD1. The CDR3 spells CASAPLQGAVTEAFF. CDR3 nucleotides: TGTGCCAGCGCACCGTTACAGGGGGCAGTCACTGAAGCTTTCTTT.